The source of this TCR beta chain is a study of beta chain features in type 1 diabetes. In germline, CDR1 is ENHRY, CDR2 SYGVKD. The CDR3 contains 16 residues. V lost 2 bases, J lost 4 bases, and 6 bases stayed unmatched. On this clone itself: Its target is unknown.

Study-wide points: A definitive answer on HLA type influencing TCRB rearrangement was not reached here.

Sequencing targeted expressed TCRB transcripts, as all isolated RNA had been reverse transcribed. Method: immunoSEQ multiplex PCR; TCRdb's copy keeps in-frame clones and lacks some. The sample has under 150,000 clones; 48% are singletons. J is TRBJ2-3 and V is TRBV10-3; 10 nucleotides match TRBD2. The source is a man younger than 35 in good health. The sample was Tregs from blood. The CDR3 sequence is CAISERAGGTSDTQYF. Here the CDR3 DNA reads TGTGCCATCAGTGAGAGAGCGGGAGGGACCTCAGATACGCAGTATTTT.